This paragraph covers one T cell receptor beta chain sequence. Its antigen remains unidentified. A history of autoimmune disease or systemic immunosuppression excluded patients. Researchers took blood at baseline, on cycle 4 day 1, and on cycle 7 day 1. The CDR3 is 13 amino acids. Trimming cost V 5 bases and J 6 bases; bases outside gene matches: 4. Germline loops: CDR1 SEHNR, CDR2 FQNEAQ (reference sequence). The sample belongs to a study of OX40 agonist ivuxolimab in advanced cancers. About the research overall: Prior anti-PD-1, anti-PD-L1 or anti-CTLA-4 therapy did not bar entry, and approximately 40% had some.

General study points: Low normalized T-cell clonal expansion also characterized some of the nonresponders.

The repertoire was sequenced with immunoSEQ multiplex PCR; TCRdb's copy has only in-frame clones and lacks some. The table lists roughly 36,000 clones, over 60% of them singletons. The specimen comprised CD4+ or CD8+ T cells sorted from blood, sampled in a trial of the OX40 agonist ivuxolimab. This chain links TRBV7-9 with TRBJ2-7, with 10 positions matching TRBD1. The TCR comes from an adult with an advanced solid tumor such as melanoma, head and neck, liver or kidney cancer. In DNA, the CDR3 is TGTGCCAGCAGCAAGACAGGGGGCTTCGAGCAGTACTTC. It yields the protein CASSKTGGFEQYF. Full variable domain (remainder filled in from reference TRBV7-9 and TRBJ2-7): DTGVSQNPRHKITKRGQNVTFRCDPISEHNRLYWYRQTLGQGPEFLTYFQNEAQLEKSRLLSDRFSAERPKGSFSTLEIQRTEQGDSAMYLCASSKTGGFEQYFGPGTRLTVT.